A single TCR beta chain is shown here with its context. There are a few counts of this clone. Its antigen remains undetermined. It has no much larger one-base neighbor in the sample; base qualities were not kept. The High Capacity cDNA Reverse Transcription Kit was used to reverse transcribe all of the isolated RNA, meaning that expressed TCRB transcripts were what got sequenced. Naive, central memory and regulatory T cell samples underwent deep immunoSEQ sequencing, averaging around 3.7 million total reads per sample. Sorted cells were lysed in RLT buffer, and RNA was extracted using DNase-treated RNeasy Micro or Mini kits according to cell number. Each cell subset was processed separately to prevent cross-contamination, with patient and healthy donor samples processed together. Using the immunoSEQ multiplex PCR, TCRB sequences were amplified from cDNA into 87-bp fragments spanning the CDR3 region. The amplicons were sequenced using the Illumina HiSeq platform. The original methods were these. Synthetic template baselines were used to correct PCR bias computationally, reads within Hamming distance 2 were collapsed, and singletons that could not be merged were discarded. Reads were aligned against IMGT to assign V, D and J genes, CDR3 length and insertions or deletions at six rearrangement sites. Within each subset, clonotype counts were normalized to the number of sorted cells before true diversity and Gini coefficients were calculated with the tcR R package. The overlap coefficient, calculated on TCRB nucleotide sequences, was used to measure repertoire sharing. TCRdb carries this immuneACCESS record with in-frame sequences only. Its versions omit some clonotypes, under half of them owing to an unresolved V gene in the studies checked, with the rest unexplained. V, J and clone size are those of that table, while D and trimming were read from the DNA. This sample is represented by 250,000 to 350,000 clones; 13% to 15% of them were singletons. The ten largest clones take up 6.7% of the sample.

From each donor, a single peripheral blood sample of approximately 110 mL on average was drawn into heparinised tubes. Naive, central memory, regulatory and stem cell-like memory CD4+ T cells were sorted on a BD FACSAria II using a panel including CD45RO, CCR7, CD25, CD127, CD95 and CD27. Purity was above 95% for every sorted population. Right away, PBMCs were isolated by Lymphoprep density gradient centrifugation and were stained directly, with no culture step. Samples were stained and sorted in pairs, with one healthy donor and one patient per experiment, so that batch effects were minimized. The sample originates from a study of beta chain features in type 1 diabetes listed by TCRdb under 2018. With regard to the full study: Patients and healthy donors did not differ in mean age, gender distribution, total cell number or subset yield. In the study, TCRB repertoires of sorted circulating CD4+ T cell subsets from recently diagnosed type 1 diabetes patients were compared with those of matched healthy donors. A total of 85 million to 140 million sorted cells were examined across all samples, and a strong correlation was observed between cell number per subset and RNA yield. Naive and central memory subsets were obtained from all 30 or so donors, but regulatory and stem cell-like memory subsets were isolated from only 8 patients and roughly eight healthy donors.

Summary of the overall study and its limitations: Shorter templates might be favored by PCR, yet because patient and control samples were amplified and corrected together, any such skew would affect both groups equally. Because small numbers of individuals were included in the HLA sub-analyses, any influence of HLA type on TCRB rearrangement was left unresolved. Because cDNA was sequenced instead of genomic DNA, highly expressing activated cells could be over-represented, though the groups showed no difference in activation or CD3 levels. Type 1 diabetes patients showed a moderate but significant shortening of TCRB CDR3 length in all four CD4+ subsets. Naive, central memory and regulatory TCRB repertoires appeared to be more similar among patients than among healthy donors. At VDJ recombination sites, type 1 diabetes patients had fewer insertions and more deleted nucleotides, which implies abnormalities in thymic rearrangement.

V is shortened by 11 bases, J by 0 bases, and the region joining them spans 13 bases. The germline V gene provides CDR1 KGHSH and CDR2 LQKENI. The CDR3 starts with the cysteine, ends with the phenylalanine, and has 13 residues. The kept DNA is CDR3 alone, 39 bases in frame from the first base. The source is a man aged 30 to 45 in good health. This sequence uses TRBV18 and TRBJ2-5; the D segment cannot be called with confidence. The sequenced sample was central memory CD4+ T cells from blood. In nucleotides, the sequence is TGTGCCGGCAGTCTCCTGTACCAAGAGACCCAGTACTTC. This gives the protein CAGSLLYQETQYF.